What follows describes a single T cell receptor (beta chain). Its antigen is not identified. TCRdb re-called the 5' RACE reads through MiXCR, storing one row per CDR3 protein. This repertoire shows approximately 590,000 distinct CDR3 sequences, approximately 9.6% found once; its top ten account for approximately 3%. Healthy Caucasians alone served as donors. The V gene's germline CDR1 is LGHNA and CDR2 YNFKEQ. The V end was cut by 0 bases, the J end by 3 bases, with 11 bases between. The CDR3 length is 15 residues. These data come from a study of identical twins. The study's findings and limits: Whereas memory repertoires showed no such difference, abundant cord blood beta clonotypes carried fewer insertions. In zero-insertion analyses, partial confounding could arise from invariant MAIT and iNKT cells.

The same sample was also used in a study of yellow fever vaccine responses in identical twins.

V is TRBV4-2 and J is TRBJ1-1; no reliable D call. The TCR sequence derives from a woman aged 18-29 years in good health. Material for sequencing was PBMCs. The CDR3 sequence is CASSQDGGFDTEAFF. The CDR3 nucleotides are TGTGCCAGCAGCCAAGATGGAGGTTTTGACACTGAAGCTTTCTTT.